Following are 19 T cell receptor beta chains from one sample sequenced in a study of cytomegalovirus exposure and HLA in healthy donors. The PCR ran on 60 Vbeta and 13 Jbeta primers. Data came from immunoSEQ multiplex PCR; TCRdb stores just in-frame clones and leaves some out. The sample holds some 150,000 clones, roughly four fifths seen once. Source material: PBMCs. The receptor set was obtained from a female donor in good health and CMV-seronegative.

This clone came up a few times. CDR3 in amino acids: CASSQDPRRLSNSPLHF. CDR3 DNA sequence: TGCGCCAGCAGCCAAGATCCAAGGAGGCTGAGTAATTCACCCCTCCACTTT. The genes are TRBV4-3 and TRBJ1-6; D uncertain. V was trimmed by 0 bases and J by 6 bases, leaving 15 bases between them. The CDR3 is made up of 17 amino acids. Per the germline V gene, CDR1 is LGHNA and CDR2 is YSLEER.

This clone showed up just a few times. The rearrangement joins TRBV7-9 to TRBJ2-1; TRBD1 is a possible D gene (5 bases). The CDR3 has 15 amino acids. Germline values: CDR1 SEHNR, CDR2 FQNEAQ (reference sequence). Trimming stripped 1 base from V and 8 bases from J, with 15 bases between. The CDR3 coding sequence is TGTGCCAGCAGCTTAGTTTCAGGGTTAGGGGATGAGCAGTTCTTC. It codes for CASSLVSGLGDEQFF. Looking up the rest from reference TRBV7-9 and TRBJ2-1 gives the full variable domain: DTGVSQNPRHKITKRGQNVTFRCDPISEHNRLYWYRQTLGQGPEFLTYFQNEAQLEKSRLLSDRFSAERPKGSFSTLEIQRTEQGDSAMYLCASSLVSGLGDEQFFGPGTRLTVL.

J is TRBJ2-3 and V is TRBV30; TRBD2 matches at 7 bases. Germline V gene data show CDR1 as GTSNPN and CDR2 as SVGIG (reference sequence). With 5 bases clipped from V and 7 bases from J, the junction kept 12 bases outside the gene matches. The CDR3 has 14 amino acids. The CDR3 bases are TGTGCCTGGCGTTGGCGGGAGCTGGGAAATACGCAGTATTTT. It encodes CAWRWRELGNTQYF.

The chain combines TRBV4-2 with TRBJ1-1; D is possibly TRBD1 (5 bases). The CDR3 is 15 residues long. From germline, CDR1 is LGHNA and CDR2 YNFKEQ. The V end lost 0 bases, the J end lost 0 bases, and 8 bases lay between the germline ends. The CDR3: CASSQEQGMNTEAFF. Written as DNA, the CDR3 is TGTGCCAGCAGCCAAGAGCAGGGTATGAACACTGAAGCTTTCTTT.

J is TRBJ2-2 and V is TRBV4-3; D remains ambiguous. CDR1 LGHNA and CDR2 YSLEER come from the germline V gene. The V gene lost 0 bases and the J gene lost 1 base, with 6 bases spanning the gap. There are 15 residues in the CDR3. CDR3 sequence: CASSQEAWNTGELFF. The CDR3, as DNA: TGCGCCAGCAGCCAAGAGGCCTGGAACACCGGGGAGCTGTTTTTT.

This clone has a handful of counts. Here the CDR3 reads CASRTYRGNQPQHF. In nucleotides, the CDR3 is TGTGCCAGTAGGACTTACAGGGGTAATCAGCCCCAGCATTTT. The chain links TRBV19 to TRBJ1-5, with 7 nucleotides matching TRBD1. CDR3 length: 14 residues. J was trimmed by 4 bases and V by 6 bases; bases with no gene match: 6. Germline V lookup: CDR1 LNHDA, CDR2 SQIVND (reference sequence).

The gene calls are TRBV30 and TRBJ2-2; no clear D gene. Germline V gives CDR1 GTSNPN, CDR2 SVGIG (reference sequence). Trimming stripped 2 bases from V and 7 bases from J, with 2 bases between. The CDR3 runs to 10 residues. CDR3 in amino acids: CAWSHGELFF. The CDR3 region has the DNA TGTGCCTGGAGTCACGGGGAGCTGTTTTTT.

V is TRBV5-6 and J is TRBJ2-7, with 11 bases matching TRBD1. Germline trimming cut 4 bases from V and 3 bases from J; bases unmatched to any gene: 6. CDR1 is SGHDT, CDR2 YYEEEE, per germline. This CDR3 is 15 amino acids long. The CDR3 loop reads CASSQEGTGGYEQYF. DNA for the CDR3: TGTGCCAGCAGCCAGGAGGGGACAGGGGGCTACGAGCAGTACTTC.

The chain combines TRBV6-6 with TRBJ2-7; D not resolved. Germline lookup yields CDR1 MNHNY and CDR2 SVGAGI (reference sequence). The CDR3 consists of 15 residues. Between the trimmed V and J ends, which lost 0 bases and 3 bases, there was a span of 12 bases. CDR3 loop: CASSYSLLDNYEQYF. CDR3 nucleotide sequence: TGTGCCAGCAGTTACTCGTTATTAGACAACTACGAGCAGTACTTC.

The chain carries TRBV4-1 and TRBJ1-4, with TRBD1 matching over 8 bases. The CDR3 runs 14 residues. Germline-derived CDR1 and CDR2 are MGHRA and YSYEKL. V trimming: 4 bases; J trimming: 10 bases; junction bases outside the gene matches: 8. The CDR3 loop is CASSLGTGSGKLFF. In nucleotides, the CDR3 is TGCGCCAGCAGCCTGGGGACAGGTTCAGGAAAACTGTTTTTT.

The rearrangement joins TRBV5-1 to TRBJ2-1, with 10 bases lining up with TRBD1. Per germline, CDR1 SGHRS and CDR2 YFSETQ. This CDR3 region has 16 residues. J lost 4 bases, V lost 2 bases, and 6 bases had no gene match. CDR3 nucleotides: TGCGCCAGCAGCTTCGGTGGACAGGGGGGATACAATGAGCAGTTCTTC. Its protein is CASSFGGQGGYNEQFF. The full variable domain, in which reference TRBV5-1 and TRBJ2-1 provide the parts outside the CDR3, is KAGVTQTPRYLIKTRGQQVTLSCSPISGHRSVSWYQQTPGQGLQFLFEYFSETQRNKGNFPGRFSGRQFSNSRSEMNVSTLELGDSALYLCASSFGGQGGYNEQFFGPGTRLTVL.

This clone was detected once. The chain links TRBV7-9 to TRBJ2-7; a possible D gene is TRBD2 (5 bases). V lost 8 bases to trimming and J lost 1 base, with 18 bases between them. The CDR3 has 15 residues. Germline V lookup: CDR1 SEHNR, CDR2 FQNEAQ (reference sequence). CDR3 coding DNA: TGTGCCAGCGTACCTTCGGAGGAGATTTCCTACGAGCAGTACTTC. Translating it yields CASVPSEEISYEQYF. Based on the CDR3 plus reference TRBV7-9 and TRBJ2-7, the full variable domain is DTGVSQNPRHKITKRGQNVTFRCDPISEHNRLYWYRQTLGQGPEFLTYFQNEAQLEKSRLLSDRFSAERPKGSFSTLEIQRTEQGDSAMYLCASVPSEEISYEQYFGPGTRLTVT.

V usage is TRBV4-2 and J usage is TRBJ2-1; TRBD2 agrees at 9 bases. The V gene's germline CDR1 is LGHNA and CDR2 YNFKEQ. The CDR3 has 16 residues. J gave up 3 bases and V 3 bases, and 6 bases lay outside the gene matches. CDR3: CASSHSSGNFYNEQFF. CDR3 in DNA: TGTGCCAGCAGCCACTCTAGCGGGAACTTCTACAATGAGCAGTTCTTC.

This chain links TRBV11-3 with TRBJ1-1, with D uncertain. CDR3 length: 12 residues. Germline loops: CDR1 SGHNT, CDR2 YENEEA. V lost 5 bases and J lost 5, with 9 bases in between. The CDR3 DNA follows: TGTGCCAGCAGCCGAGAGGGAACTGAAGCTTTCTTT. This gives the protein CASSREGTEAFF.

V usage is TRBV21-1 and J usage is TRBJ2-1; TRBD1 reflects the table's D call only, with no check against the DNA. TRBV21-1 is noted as a pseudogene. The CDR3 sequence is 18 residues long. In nucleotides, the CDR3 is TGTGCCAGCAGCAAAAGGTCGGGCGACAGGAACCGCTACAATGAGCAGTTCTTC. Protein product: CASSKRSGDRNRYNEQFF.

CDR3 sequence: CASSFFQDGENIQYF. CDR3 nucleotide sequence: TGTGCCAGCAGCTTTTTCCAGGACGGGGAAAACATTCAGTACTTC. The chain recombines TRBV5-4 with TRBJ2-4; D may be TRBD2 (5 bases). V dropped 2 bases and J dropped 5 bases, with 14 bases sitting between them. Per the germline V gene, CDR1 is SGHNT and CDR2 is YYREEE (reference sequence). The CDR3 length is 15 residues.

Only a few counts were recorded for this clone. The rearrangement uses TRBV7-3 and TRBJ2-5, with D possibly being TRBD2 (6 bases). V was trimmed by 5 bases and J by 4 bases, leaving 14 bases between them. From germline, CDR1 is SGHTA and CDR2 FQGTGA. The CDR3 is 14 residues long. The CDR3 is CASSGGWDGETQYF. DNA for the CDR3: TGTGCCAGCAGCGGGGGGTGGGATGGAGAGACCCAGTACTTC.

The chain carries TRBV4-2 and TRBJ2-7, with 10 bases lining up with TRBD2. Germline CDR1 LGHNA, CDR2 YNFKEQ. V gave up 4 bases and J gave up 2 bases; unmatched junction bases: 5. The CDR3 is made up of 15 amino acids. CDR3 loop: CASSPLAGETYEQYF. The CDR3 coding sequence is TGTGCCAGCAGCCCTCTAGCGGGAGAGACCTACGAGCAGTACTTC.

The chain has TRBV7-9 and TRBJ1-1; D is uncertain. In germline, CDR1 is SEHNR, CDR2 FQNEAQ (reference sequence). The V end was cut by 3 bases, the J end by 9 bases, with 11 bases between. This CDR3 spans 12 amino acids. The CDR3 is CASSLAQQKAFF. The CDR3 nucleotides read TGTGCCAGCAGCTTGGCCCAACAGAAAGCTTTCTTT. Full variable domain (outside the CDR3, taken from reference TRBV7-9 and TRBJ1-1): DTGVSQNPRHKITKRGQNVTFRCDPISEHNRLYWYRQTLGQGPEFLTYFQNEAQLEKSRLLSDRFSAERPKGSFSTLEIQRTEQGDSAMYLCASSLAQQKAFFGQGTRLTVV.